The clone carrying this T cell receptor (beta chain) was seen more than once but under ten times. Antigen specificity is unknown. Germline V gene lookup returns CDR1 SEHNR and CDR2 FQNEAQ (reference sequence). This CDR3 is 11 amino acids long. The ends were cut back, 5 bases at V and 2 bases at J, with 2 bases in the middle. The data belong to a study of vaccination effects on CD4 cells after COVID-19. Study conclusions and caveats: Marked clonal contraction was seen in infection- and vaccine-induced clones late after vaccination.

Clones were sequenced by immunoSEQ multiplex PCR, and TCRdb holds only the in-frame ones, with some missing. The sample contains 71,000 or so clones, under 75% of which appear only once. Sequencing followed a ViraFEST assay step that expanded antigen-specific CD4+ T cells with viral peptide pools. The culture ran for approximately 10 days, and then CD4+ T cells were isolated. Prior SARS-CoV-2 infection was absent in the vaccine recipients, as shown by negative nucleocapsid antibodies. The receptor was derived from a human donor who received a COVID-19 vaccine. The chain recombines TRBV7-9 with TRBJ2-3; D is ambiguous. Sequenced here: CD4+ T cells from PBMCs cultured with HCoV-OC43 spike peptides, sampled before COVID-19 vaccination. Subset here: HCoV-OC43 spike overlapping peptide pool stimulation. The DNA of the CDR3 is TGTGCCAGCAGCACCACAGATACGCAGTATTTT. Protein: CASSTTDTQYF.